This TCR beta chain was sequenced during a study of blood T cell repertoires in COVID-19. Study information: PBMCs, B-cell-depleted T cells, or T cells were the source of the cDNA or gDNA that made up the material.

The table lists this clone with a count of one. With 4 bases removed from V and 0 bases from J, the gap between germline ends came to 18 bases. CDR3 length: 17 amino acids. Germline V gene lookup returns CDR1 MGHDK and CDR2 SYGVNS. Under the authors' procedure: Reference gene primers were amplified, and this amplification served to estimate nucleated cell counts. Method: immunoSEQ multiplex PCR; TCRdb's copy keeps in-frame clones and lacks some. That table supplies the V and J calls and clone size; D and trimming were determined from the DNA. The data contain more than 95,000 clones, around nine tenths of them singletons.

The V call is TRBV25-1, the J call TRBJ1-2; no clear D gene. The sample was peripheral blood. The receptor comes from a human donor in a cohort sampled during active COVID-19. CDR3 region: CASSATWAESANYGYTF. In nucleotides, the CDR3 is TGTGCCAGCAGTGCCACCTGGGCCGAATCTGCTAACTATGGCTACACCTTC.